This entry features one T cell receptor beta chain sequence. It has no known antigen specificity. Base qualities are not provided; no much larger clone lies one nucleotide away. CD8 naive samples were CD45RO-negative cells positively selected for CCR7, giving a CD45RA+CCR7+ population that excluded TemRA cells. The donors were healthy, HIV-negative adults who had no recently reported acute infections or vaccinations. All donors were Caucasian adults living in Nashville, Tennessee, USA. After blood collection by leukapheresis, PBMCs were isolated using Ficoll-Histopaque density gradient centrifugation and then cryopreserved in the vapor phase of liquid nitrogen. Purity and quantity of every magnetically sorted T cell population were checked by analytical flow cytometry. Each sorted fraction had its genomic DNA isolated and then quantified by UV absorbance on a Nanodrop 2000c. This sample stems from a study of shared clonotypes between healthy human individuals (dated by TCRdb to 2020 to 2021). About the study as a whole: A few men and two women, aged 18 to 49 years, made up the cohort. To estimate repertoire size and how much clonotypes are shared between individuals, the study performed deep sequencing of blood TCR repertoires from roughly five healthy adults. To increase sequencing depth and limit assay-specific biases, different laboratories used diverse techniques to prepare libraries and sequence TCR repertoires. Between about 0.8 and 9.5 billion PBMCs per donor were obtained by leukapheresis. For each donor, CD4 naive and CD4 memory were each run on three plates, CD8 naive on two plates, and CD8 memory on one plate.

TCR CDR3 regions were amplified from genomic DNA by multiplex PCR using the deep immunoSEQ assay. Extracted genomic DNA from each cell subset was distributed evenly across all wells of several immunoSEQ 96-well plates, and each plate was treated as a replicate. Each replicate PCR for sorted subsets received roughly 0.2 ug genomic DNA, equal to about 30,000 T cell genomes. Purified libraries were measured with a Qubit 3.0 fluorometer, size-checked on a Bioanalyzer 2100, and measured again with the KAPA Library Quantification kit. Every immunoSEQ 96-well plate was sequenced on a dedicated single-read 150-cycle Illumina NextSeq 550 flow cell. As for how the authors treated the data: Because the immunoSEQ output held only junctional sequences and lacked quality scores, the filtering could not match the filtering applied to full-length reads. Sequences were annotated with PyIR, a Python wrapper for IgBLAST v1.9, and V/J genes and CDR3 were assigned using IMGT germline references. Any read was removed if the V/J assignment was weak (E-value above 1e-6), the CDR3 was missing, or the read contained stop codons, out-of-frame junctions, or ambiguous translated residues. V3J clonotypes were defined by identical inferred V gene, J gene, and CDR3 amino acid sequence. The percentage overlap between two repertoires was calculated by dividing the number of shared unique clonotypes by the size of the smaller repertoire. RTK rarefaction, the Chao1 estimator, and Recon v2.1 estimates of unobserved clonotypes were used to assess repertoire richness. OLGA was used to compute generation probabilities for all TCRbeta clonotypes that the gDNA method yielded from a handful of donors. TCRdb obtained this table from immuneACCESS and retained in-frame rearrangements with V and J assigned. These tables miss some clones; where compared with another copy, unresolved V genes account for less than half of the shortfall, and the remainder is unexplained. V, J and clone size are taken as reported in that table, and D and trimming were inferred from the DNA itself. The sample table records 2 million to 2.5 million clones; around 96% of these occur just once. The ten largest clones add up to around 1.1% of the sample.

Study-level results and caveats: Even with the large sequencing depth, rarefaction of the sorted-subset datasets indicated that sequencing was incomplete. Higher generation probabilities were observed for clonotypes shared by all four sorted-subset donors than for non-shared clonotypes. Sampling was restricted to blood, and TCR repertoires in tissues likely differ from the TCR repertoires found in blood. The genetic and exposure-history diversity represented was limited by the small number of donors. Larger estimated clonotype richness was generally found for naive subsets than for memory subsets. Sharing across four donors was observed for around 5% of naive CD4, less than 4% of naive CD8, 2% to 2.5% of memory CD4, and roughly 0.4% of memory CD8 clonotypes. Based on pairwise subsampling, the degree of clonotype sharing among donors was expected to be affected by sequencing depth.

The sequencing input was naive CD8+ T cells sorted from blood. The sample's cell subset or site label, in plain terms: CD45RA+CCR7+. This receptor was taken from a man aged 18 to 29 in good health.

The CDR3 sequence is CASSPPLLGTQYF. The nucleotides read TGTGCCAGCTCACCACCGCTACTAGGTACGCAGTATTTT. In this chain, TRBV18 is recombined with TRBJ2-3; TRBD2 is perhaps the D gene, given 5 matching bases. Taken from the germline V gene, the CDR1 and CDR2 loops are KGHSH and LQKENI. V lost 0 bases and J lost 8 bases; the stretch between them is 9 bases long. The CDR3 starts with the cysteine, ends with the phenylalanine, and has 13 residues. Just the 39-base CDR3 DNA is kept, in frame starting at base 1.